This T cell receptor (beta chain) was identified in a study of blood T cell repertoires in COVID-19. Researchers sorted participants into cohorts using their self-reported clinical history. Up to 2 weeks before entering the study, exposed participants had met a COVID-19 case. The authors' processing: Quantification of nucleated cells was approximated via reference gene primer amplification. Only in-frame clones appear in the TCRdb table, and some are missing; sequencing was by immunoSEQ multiplex PCR. The DNA gave D and trimming, while V, J and clone size come from that table. The sample holds more than 150,000 clones, approximately 80% seen once. Germline trimming cut 8 bases from V and 7 bases from J; bases unmatched to any gene: 9. CDR1 LGHDT and CDR2 YNNKEL come from the germline V gene (reference sequence). This CDR3 spans 15 amino acids.

This clonotype originated in a man aged 60 to 75 who had been exposed to COVID-19. J is TRBJ2-1 and V is TRBV3-1 (or the pseudogene TRBV3-2), with TRBD2 matching over 12 bases. The material sequenced was PBMCs or T cells enriched from blood (not recorded which). The CDR3 reads CASHGILAGGNEQFF. CDR3 DNA sequence: TGTGCCAGCCATGGTATACTAGCGGGAGGAAATGAGCAGTTCTTC.